This TCR beta chain was captured by sequencing in a study of blood T cell repertoires in COVID-19. About the research overall: PBMCs, B-cell-depleted T cells, or T cells provided the cDNA or gDNA that made up the material.

How the authors handled the data: Amplifying reference gene primers gave estimates of nucleated cell counts. Repertoires were generated with immunoSEQ multiplex PCR, while TCRdb's copy carries only in-frame clones and drops some. V and J calls and clone size are those listed in that table; D and trimming were worked out from the DNA. This table holds around 300,000 clones, just over 90% found once. Germline trimming cut 6 bases from V and 6 bases from J; bases unmatched to any gene: 7. The CDR3 has 13 residues. CDR1 and CDR2 from the germline V gene are LNHDA and SQIVND (reference sequence). Enrolment of Seattle patients took place during active infection, and they were followed longitudinally.

Material: peripheral blood. The origin of this receptor is a woman in her 30s with COVID-19, enrolled during active disease. V is TRBV19 and J is TRBJ1-1; 7 bases align to TRBD1. CDR3 amino acids: CASRITGVSEAFF. CDR3 DNA: TGTGCCAGTAGGATCACAGGGGTTTCTGAAGCTTTCTTT.